This entry concerns a single T cell receptor beta chain. The data were obtained in a study of blood T cell repertoires in COVID-19. Across the study: Nucleic acid was either cDNA or gDNA, and it came from T cells, B-cell-depleted T cells, or PBMCs.

The CDR3 consists of 19 residues. Germline CDR1 and CDR2: LGHDT and YNNKEL (reference sequence). J gave up 6 bases and V 1 base, and 16 bases lay outside the gene matches. The authors' processing: Using reference gene primer amplification, nucleated cell counts were estimated. The method was immunoSEQ multiplex PCR; TCRdb's version includes in-frame clones alone and lacks a portion of them. V and J calls plus clone size are reproduced from that table; the DNA served to infer D and trimming. Altogether 200,000 to 250,000 clones are present, about 80% being singletons, with the ten largest covering roughly 5%.

The chain has TRBV3-1 (or the pseudogene TRBV3-2) and TRBJ2-3, with 10 bases fitting TRBD2. Source material: PBMCs or T cells enriched from blood (not recorded which). The TCR sequence derives from a woman aged 50 to 60 who had been exposed to COVID-19. The CDR3 nucleotides read TGTGCCAGCAGCCAAGTTCCCCTAGCGGGGGCCGACTTGGCGGATACGCAGTATTTT. It codes for CASSQVPLAGADLADTQYF.